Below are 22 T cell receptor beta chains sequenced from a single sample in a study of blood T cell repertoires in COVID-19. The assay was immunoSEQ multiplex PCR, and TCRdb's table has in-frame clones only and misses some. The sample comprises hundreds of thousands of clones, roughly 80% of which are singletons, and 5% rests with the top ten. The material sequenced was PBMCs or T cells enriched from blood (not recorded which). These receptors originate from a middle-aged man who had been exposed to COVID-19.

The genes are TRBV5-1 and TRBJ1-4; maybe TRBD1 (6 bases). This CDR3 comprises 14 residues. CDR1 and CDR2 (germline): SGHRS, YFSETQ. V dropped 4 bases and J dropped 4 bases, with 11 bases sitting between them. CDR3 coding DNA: TGCGCCAGCAGCAGACAGGCAGATAATGAAAAACTGTTTTTT. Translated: CASSRQADNEKLFF. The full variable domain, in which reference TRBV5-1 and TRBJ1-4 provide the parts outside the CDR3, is KAGVTQTPRYLIKTRGQQVTLSCSPISGHRSVSWYQQTPGQGLQFLFEYFSETQRNKGNFPGRFSGRQFSNSRSEMNVSTLELGDSALYLCASSRQADNEKLFFGSGTQLSVL.

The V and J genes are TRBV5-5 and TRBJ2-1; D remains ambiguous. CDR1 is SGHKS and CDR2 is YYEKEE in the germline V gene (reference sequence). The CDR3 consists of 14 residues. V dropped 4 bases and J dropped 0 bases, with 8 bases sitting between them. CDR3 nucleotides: TGTGCCAGCAGCCGCTACCTCTCCTACAATGAGCAGTTCTTC. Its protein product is CASSRYLSYNEQFF.

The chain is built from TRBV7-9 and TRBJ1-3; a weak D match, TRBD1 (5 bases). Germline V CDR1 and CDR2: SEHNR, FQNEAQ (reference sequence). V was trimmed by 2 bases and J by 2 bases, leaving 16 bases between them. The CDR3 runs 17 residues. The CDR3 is CASSLFGGRRTGNTIYF. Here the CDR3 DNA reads TGTGCCAGCAGCTTATTCGGGGGACGCAGGACTGGAAACACCATATATTTT.

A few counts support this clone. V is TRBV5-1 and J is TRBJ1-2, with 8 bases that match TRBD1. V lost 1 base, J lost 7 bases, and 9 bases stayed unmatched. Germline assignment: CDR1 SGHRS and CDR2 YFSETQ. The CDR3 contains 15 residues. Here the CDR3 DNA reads TGCGCCAGCAGCTTGAACGGACAGGGTTTTAGTGGCTACACCTTC. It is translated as CASSLNGQGFSGYTF. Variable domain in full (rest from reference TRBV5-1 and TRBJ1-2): KAGVTQTPRYLIKTRGQQVTLSCSPISGHRSVSWYQQTPGQGLQFLFEYFSETQRNKGNFPGRFSGRQFSNSRSEMNVSTLELGDSALYLCASSLNGQGFSGYTFGSGTRLTVV.

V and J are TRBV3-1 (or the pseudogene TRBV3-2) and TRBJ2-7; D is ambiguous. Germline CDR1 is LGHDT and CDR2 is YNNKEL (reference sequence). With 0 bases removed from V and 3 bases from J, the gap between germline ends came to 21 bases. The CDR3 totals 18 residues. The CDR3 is CASSQETSRNLLHYEQYF. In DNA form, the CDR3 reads TGTGCCAGCAGCCAAGAAACTTCACGCAACTTACTCCACTACGAGCAGTACTTC.

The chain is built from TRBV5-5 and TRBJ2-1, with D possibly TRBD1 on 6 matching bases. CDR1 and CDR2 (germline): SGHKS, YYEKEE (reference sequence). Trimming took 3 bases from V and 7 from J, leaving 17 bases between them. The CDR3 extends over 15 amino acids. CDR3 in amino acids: CASSWGRLKYNEQFF. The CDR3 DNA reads TGTGCCAGCAGCTGGGGGCGGTTGAAGTATAATGAGCAGTTCTTC.

CDR3 loop: CATTPYQGVEETQYF. The CDR3 nucleotides read TGTGCCACCACCCCGTACCAGGGTGTGGAAGAGACCCAGTACTTC. The rearrangement links TRBV15 to TRBJ2-5; possibly TRBD1 for D (5 bases). Germline V gene data show CDR1 as LNHNV and CDR2 as YYDKDF (reference sequence). CDR3 size: 15 residues. Trimming took off 7 bases at V and 3 bases at J, with 18 bases between the two ends.

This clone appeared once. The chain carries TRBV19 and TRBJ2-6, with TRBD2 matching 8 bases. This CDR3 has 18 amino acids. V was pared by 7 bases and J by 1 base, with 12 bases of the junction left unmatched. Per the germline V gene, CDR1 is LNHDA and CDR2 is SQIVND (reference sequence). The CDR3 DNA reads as TGTGCCAGTAACACAGCGGGAGCAAGAGTATCTGGGGCCAACGTCCTGACTTTC. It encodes CASNTAGARVSGANVLTF.

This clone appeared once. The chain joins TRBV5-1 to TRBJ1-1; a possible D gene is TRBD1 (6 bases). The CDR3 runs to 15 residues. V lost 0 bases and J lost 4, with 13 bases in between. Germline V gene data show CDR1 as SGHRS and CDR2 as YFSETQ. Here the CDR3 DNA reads TGCGCCAGCAGCTTGGTGAGGGGGTTGGGCACTGAAGCTTTCTTT. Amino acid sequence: CASSLVRGLGTEAFF.

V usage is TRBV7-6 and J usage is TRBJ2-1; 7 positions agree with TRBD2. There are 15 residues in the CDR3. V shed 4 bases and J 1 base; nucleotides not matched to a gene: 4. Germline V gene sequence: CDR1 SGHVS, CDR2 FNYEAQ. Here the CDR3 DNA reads TGTGCCAGCAGCTACGGGGGGAGTTCCTACAATGAGCAGTTCTTC. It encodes CASSYGGSSYNEQFF.

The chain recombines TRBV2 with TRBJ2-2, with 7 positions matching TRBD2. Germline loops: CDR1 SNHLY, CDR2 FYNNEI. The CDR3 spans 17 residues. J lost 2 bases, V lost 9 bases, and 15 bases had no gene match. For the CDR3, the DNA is TGTGCCAGAAATTTAGGGACTAACCCCTTCAACACCGGGGAGCTGTTTTTT. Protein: CARNLGTNPFNTGELFF.

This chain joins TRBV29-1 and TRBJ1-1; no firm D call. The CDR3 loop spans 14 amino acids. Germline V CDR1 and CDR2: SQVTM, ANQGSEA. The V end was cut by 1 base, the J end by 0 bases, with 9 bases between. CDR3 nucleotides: TGCAGCGTTGAAGGTCAGGCCATGAACACTGAAGCTTTCTTT. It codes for CSVEGQAMNTEAFF.

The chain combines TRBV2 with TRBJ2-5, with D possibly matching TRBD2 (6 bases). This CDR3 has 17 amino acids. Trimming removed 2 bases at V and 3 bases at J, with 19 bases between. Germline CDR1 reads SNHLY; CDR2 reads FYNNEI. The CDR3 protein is CASSESRDLSLKETQYF. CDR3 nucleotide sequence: TGTGCCAGCAGTGAATCGCGGGACCTGTCCCTCAAAGAGACCCAGTACTTC.

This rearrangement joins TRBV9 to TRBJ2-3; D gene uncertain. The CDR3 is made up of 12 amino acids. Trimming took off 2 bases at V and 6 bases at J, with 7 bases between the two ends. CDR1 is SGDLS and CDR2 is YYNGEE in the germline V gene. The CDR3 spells CASSVSIDTQYF. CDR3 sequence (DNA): TGTGCCAGCAGCGTTAGCATTGATACGCAGTATTTT.

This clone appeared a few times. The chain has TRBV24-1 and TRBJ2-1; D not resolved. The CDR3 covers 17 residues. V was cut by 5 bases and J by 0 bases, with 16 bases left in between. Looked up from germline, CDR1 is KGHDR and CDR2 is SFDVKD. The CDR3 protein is CATSGGLSVFSYNEQFF. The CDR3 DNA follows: TGTGCCACCAGTGGAGGTCTATCGGTGTTCTCCTACAATGAGCAGTTCTTC.

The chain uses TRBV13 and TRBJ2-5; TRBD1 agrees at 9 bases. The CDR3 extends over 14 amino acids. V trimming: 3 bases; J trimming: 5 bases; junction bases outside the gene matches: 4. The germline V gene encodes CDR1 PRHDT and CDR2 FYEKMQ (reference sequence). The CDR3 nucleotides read TGTGCCAGCAGCTTGGGACAGGGCTGGGAGACCCAGTACTTC. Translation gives CASSLGQGWETQYF.

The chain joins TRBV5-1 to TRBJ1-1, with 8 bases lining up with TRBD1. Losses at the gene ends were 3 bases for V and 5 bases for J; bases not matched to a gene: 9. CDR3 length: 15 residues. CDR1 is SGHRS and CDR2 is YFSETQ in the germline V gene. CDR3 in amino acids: CASSSNRDRFTEAFF. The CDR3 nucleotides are TGCGCCAGCAGCTCCAATCGGGACAGGTTTACTGAAGCTTTCTTT.

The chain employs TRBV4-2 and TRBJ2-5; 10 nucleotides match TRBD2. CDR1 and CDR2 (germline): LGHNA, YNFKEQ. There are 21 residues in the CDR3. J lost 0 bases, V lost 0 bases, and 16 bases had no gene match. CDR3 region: CASSQESLLAGVWEYQETQYF. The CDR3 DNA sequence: TGTGCCAGCAGCCAAGAGTCGTTGCTAGCGGGAGTCTGGGAGTACCAAGAGACCCAGTACTTC.

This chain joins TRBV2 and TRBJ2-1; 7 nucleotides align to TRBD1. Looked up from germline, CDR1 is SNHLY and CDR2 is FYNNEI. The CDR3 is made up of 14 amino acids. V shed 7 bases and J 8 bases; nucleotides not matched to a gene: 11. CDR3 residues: CASTDRDRAHEQFF. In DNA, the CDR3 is TGTGCCAGCACCGATCGAGACAGGGCCCATGAGCAGTTCTTC.

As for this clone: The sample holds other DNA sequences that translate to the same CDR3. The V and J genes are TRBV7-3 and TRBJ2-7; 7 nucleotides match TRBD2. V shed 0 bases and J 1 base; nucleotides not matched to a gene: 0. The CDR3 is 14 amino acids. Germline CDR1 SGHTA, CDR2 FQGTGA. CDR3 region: CASSLTGGSYEQYF. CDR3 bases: TGTGCCAGCAGCTTAACGGGGGGGTCCTACGAGCAGTACTTC.

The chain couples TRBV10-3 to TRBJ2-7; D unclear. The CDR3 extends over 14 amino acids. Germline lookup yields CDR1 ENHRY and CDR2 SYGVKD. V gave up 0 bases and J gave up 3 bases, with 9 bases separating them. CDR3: CAISESASYYEQYF. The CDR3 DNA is TGTGCCATCAGTGAGTCGGCCTCTTACTACGAGCAGTACTTC.

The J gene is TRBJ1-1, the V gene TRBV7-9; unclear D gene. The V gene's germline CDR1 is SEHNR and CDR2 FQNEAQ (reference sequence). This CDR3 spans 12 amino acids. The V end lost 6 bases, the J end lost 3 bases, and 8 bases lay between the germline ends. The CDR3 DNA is TGTGCCAGCAGGGCAGGATACACTGAAGCTTTCTTT. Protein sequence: CASRAGYTEAFF.